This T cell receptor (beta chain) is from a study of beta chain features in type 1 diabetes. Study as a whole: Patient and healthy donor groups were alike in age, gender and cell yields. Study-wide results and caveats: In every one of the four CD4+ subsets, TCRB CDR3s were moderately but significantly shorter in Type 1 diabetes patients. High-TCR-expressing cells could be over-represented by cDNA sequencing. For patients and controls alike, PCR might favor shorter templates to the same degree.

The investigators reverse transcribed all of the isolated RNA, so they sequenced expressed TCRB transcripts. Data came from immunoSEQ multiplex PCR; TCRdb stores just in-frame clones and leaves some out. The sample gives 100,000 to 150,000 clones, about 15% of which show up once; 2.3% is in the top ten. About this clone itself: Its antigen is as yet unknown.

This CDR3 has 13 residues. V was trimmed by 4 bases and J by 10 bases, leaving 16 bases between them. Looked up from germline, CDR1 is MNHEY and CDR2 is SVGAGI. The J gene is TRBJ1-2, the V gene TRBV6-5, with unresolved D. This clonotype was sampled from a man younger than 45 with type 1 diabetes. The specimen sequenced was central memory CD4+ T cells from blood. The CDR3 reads CASSSVLWFSYTF. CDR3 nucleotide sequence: TGTGCCAGCAGTTCCGTTCTATGGTTCTCCTACACCTTC.